This is a list of T cell receptor beta chains from one sample in a study of OX40 agonist ivuxolimab in advanced cancers. TCRdb keeps only in-frame clones here, not all; method: immunoSEQ multiplex PCR. The repertoire holds about 93,000 clones, with approximately 94% as singletons. The specimen was CD4+ or CD8+ T cells sorted from blood, collected in a trial of the OX40 agonist ivuxolimab. The receptor source for this set is an adult with an advanced solid tumor such as melanoma, head and neck, liver or kidney cancer. Both conserved end residues are part of each CDR3. A D gene is named only where the DNA matches it firmly. Only some rows state a clone size, as once, few, many or a class for expanded clones.

cdr3_length d_call clone_size j_call v_call cdr3_nt cdr3_aa
17 - - TRBJ2-2 TRBV11-2 TGTGCCAGCAGCTTGTTTGCGACAGGCCAGAACACCGGGGAGCTGTTTTTT CASSLFATGQNTGELFF
16 - - TRBJ1-5 TRBV27 TGTGCCAGCAGTTTCGGGGCCCCGGGGGGCAATCAGCCCCAGCATTTT CASSFGAPGGNQPQHF
12 TRBD1 - TRBJ1-4 TRBV6-5 TGTGCCAGCAGCCAGGACAGGGATGAACTGTTTTTT CASSQDRDELFF
14 - - TRBJ2-7 TRBV4-3 TGCGCCAGCAGCCAAGACGAATTATCCTACGAGCAGTACTTC CASSQDELSYEQYF
13 - - TRBJ1-5 TRBV10-3 TGTGCCATCAGTGAGAACGGGGGGCAGCCCCAGCATTTT CAISENGGQPQHF
15 - - TRBJ2-7 TRBV27 TGTGCCAGCAGTTTATCGAGAACGGGTACCTACGAGCAGTACTTC CASSLSRTGTYEQYF
15 TRBD1 - TRBJ2-7 TRBV7-2 TGTGCCAGCAGCGGCCGGGACAGGAGTTTCTACGAGCAGTACTTC CASSGRDRSFYEQYF
13 - - TRBJ2-3 TRBV9 TGTGCCAGCAGCAGGGCCTCTACAGATACGCAGTATTTT CASSRASTDTQYF
15 - - TRBJ1-1 TRBV5-6 TGTGCCAGCAGCTCGGGAACCAGCAGGGGCACTGAAGCTTTCTTT CASSSGTSRGTEAFF
17 TRBD1 - TRBJ2-2 TRBV9 TGTGCCAGCAGCGTACCCTTTGGACAGGGGAGCACCGGGGAGCTGTTTTTT CASSVPFGQGSTGELFF
13 TRBD2 - TRBJ2-1 TRBV27 TGTGCCACCTCTAGCGGCACCGACAATGAGCAGTTCTTC CATSSGTDNEQFF
17 - - TRBJ2-3 TRBV5-1 TGCGCCAGCAGCTTGTATGGAAGGGGGGCGGGCACAGATACGCAGTATTTT CASSLYGRGAGTDTQYF
16 - - TRBJ1-2 TRBV27 TGTGCCAGCAGTAAAGCACAGGGAATATTCGTTAATGGCTACACCTTC CASSKAQGIFVNGYTF
14 TRBD1 - TRBJ1-1 TRBV5-1 TGCGCCAGCAGCTTTGGGACAGGGAGGACTGAAGCTTTCTTT CASSFGTGRTEAFF
12 - - TRBJ2-7 TRBV29-1 TGCAGCGTTGGGTACAGGGACTACGAGCAGTACTTC CSVGYRDYEQYF
11 TRBD1 few TRBJ1-2 TRBV30 TGTGCCTGTACAGGGGGCGCTGGCTACACCTTC CACTGGAGYTF
12 - - TRBJ1-2 TRBV5-1 TGCGCCAGCAGCAGGGACTTAGATGGCTACACCTTC CASSRDLDGYTF
15 - - TRBJ1-2 TRBV9 TGTGCCAGCAGCGTAGGGGAGGGCGGTAACTATGGCTACACCTTC CASSVGEGGNYGYTF
14 - few TRBJ2-7 TRBV10-3 TGTGCACCATCGACGGGACTCCTTCTCTACGAGCAGTACTTC CAPSTGLLLYEQYF
15 TRBD1 - TRBJ2-3 TRBV9 TGTGCCAGCAGCGTAGGGAGCTATTCGACAGGGGACCAGTATTTT CASSVGSYSTGDQYF
13 - once TRBJ2-7 TRBV2 TGTGCCAGTAGGACGGGCCTGATCTACGAGCAGTACTTC CASRTGLIYEQYF
15 TRBD1 - TRBJ1-5 TRBV6-1 TGTGCCAGCAGTCTTCAGGGGGCCTTTAATCAGCCCCAGCATTTT CASSLQGAFNQPQHF
16 - - TRBJ2-5 TRBV4-1 TGCGCCAGCAGCCAAGATGGTGGATTGGGCCAAGAGACCCAGTACTTC CASSQDGGLGQETQYF
12 TRBD2 - TRBJ2-7 TRBV5-6 TGTGCCAGCAGCCGGGGGGTCAACGAGCAGTACTTC CASSRGVNEQYF
14 TRBD1 - TRBJ1-2 TRBV7-8 TGTGCCAGCAGCCTACCGGAGACAGGGAGTGGCTACACCTTC CASSLPETGSGYTF
14 TRBD1 - TRBJ1-2 TRBV7-9 TGTGCCAGCAGTCGACAGGGCGCTAACTATGGCTACACCTTC CASSRQGANYGYTF
13 - - TRBJ1-3 TRBV29-1 TGCAGCGTCTCCGGGACGGACGGAAACACCATATATTTT CSVSGTDGNTIYF
15 TRBD1 - TRBJ2-1 TRBV19 TGTGCCAGTAGTATCGCCGGGACAGCCTACAATGAGCAGTTCTTC CASSIAGTAYNEQFF
14 TRBD2 - TRBJ2-7 TRBV7-2 TGTGCCAGCAGCTCCCGGGACTATACCTACGAGCAGTACTTC CASSSRDYTYEQYF
21 TRBD2 - TRBJ2-1 TRBV4-1 TGCGCCAGCAGCCAGGATCCGAACCTAGGACTAGCGGGAGGGGTGGACAATGAGCAGTTCTTC CASSQDPNLGLAGGVDNEQFF
14 TRBD1 - TRBJ1-2 TRBV4-1 TGCGCCAGCAGCCACCGACAGGGTATCTATGGCTACACCTTC CASSHRQGIYGYTF
14 - - TRBJ2-7 TRBV9 TGTGCCAGCAGCGCGAAAGACGTGGGGGACGAGCAGTACTTC CASSAKDVGDEQYF
15 - - TRBJ2-3 TRBV30 TGTGCCTGGAGTGTGGGAGTAGGAGGCACAGATACGCAGTATTTT CAWSVGVGGTDTQYF
15 TRBD1 - TRBJ1-5 TRBV4-1 TGCGCCAGCAGCAATCCAGGGGGTCCCAATCAGCCCCAGCATTTT CASSNPGGPNQPQHF
15 - - TRBJ1-1 TRBV4-1 TGCGCCAGCAGCCAAGTCAGCAGGGTGAACACTGAAGCTTTCTTT CASSQVSRVNTEAFF
17 - - TRBJ2-1 TRBV28 TGTGCCAGCAGTTTTAGGGTCCCCGAATCGGCATACAATGAGCAGTTCTTC CASSFRVPESAYNEQFF
15 - - TRBJ2-1 TRBV2 TGTGCCAGCCCCCGGGGCCCGGAACGATACAATGAGCAGTTCTTC CASPRGPERYNEQFF